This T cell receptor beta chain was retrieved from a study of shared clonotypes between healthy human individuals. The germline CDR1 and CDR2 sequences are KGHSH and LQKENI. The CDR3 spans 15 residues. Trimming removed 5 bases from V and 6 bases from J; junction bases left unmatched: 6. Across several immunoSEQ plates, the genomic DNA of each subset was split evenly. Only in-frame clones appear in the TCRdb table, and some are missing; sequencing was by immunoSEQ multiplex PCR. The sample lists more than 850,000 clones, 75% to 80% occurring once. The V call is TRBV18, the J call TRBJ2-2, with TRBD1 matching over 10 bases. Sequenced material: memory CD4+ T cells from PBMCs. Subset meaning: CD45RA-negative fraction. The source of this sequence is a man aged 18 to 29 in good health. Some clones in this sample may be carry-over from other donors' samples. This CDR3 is CASSSTGGAPGELFF. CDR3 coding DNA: TGTGCCAGCTCATCGACAGGGGGCGCGCCCGGGGAGCTGTTTTTT.